These T cell receptor beta chains were read from a single sample in a study of blood T cell repertoires in COVID-19. Clones were read by immunoSEQ multiplex PCR, and TCRdb kept only the in-frame ones, dropping some. The sample has roughly 200,000 clones, 80% to 90% seen once. Sequencing was performed on PBMCs or T cells enriched from blood (not recorded which). The receptors were gathered from a man aged 30-40 years who had recovered from COVID-19. Both conserved end residues are part of each CDR3. A D gene is named only where the DNA matches it firmly. The size entry is marked missing in some rows and otherwise reads once, few, many or a size class.

clone_size	j_call	v_call	d_call	cdr3_nt	cdr3_aa
NA	TRBJ1-1	TRBV6-2/TRBV6-3	NA	TGTGCCAGCAGCAGTGACAGCACTGAAGCTTTCTTT	CASSSDSTEAFF
NA	TRBJ2-7	TRBV18	NA	TGTGCCAGCTCCCCCCAGGGGATGGGCGGGTTACCCTACGAGCAGTACTTC	CASSPQGMGGLPYEQYF
NA	TRBJ2-3	TRBV3-1/TRBV3-2	TRBD1	TGTGCCAGCAGCCTGCGGACAGGGGCGACCACAGATACGCAGTATTTT	CASSLRTGATTDTQYF
NA	TRBJ2-7	TRBV11-2	TRBD2	TGTGCCAGCAGCTTAGCTACCGGGACTAGCGGGTACGAGCAGTACTTC	CASSLATGTSGYEQYF
NA	TRBJ2-7	TRBV19	NA	TGTGCCAGTAGTATAGGCCAGGGCGGTGGCGAGCAGTACTTC	CASSIGQGGGEQYF
NA	TRBJ2-7	TRBV7-9	NA	TGTGCCAGCAGCTTCTCAAGCGGCTCCTACGAGCAGTACTTC	CASSFSSGSYEQYF
NA	TRBJ2-5	TRBV7-9	NA	TGTGCCAGCAGCTTAGACACCATGCAAGAGACCCAGTACTTC	CASSLDTMQETQYF
NA	TRBJ2-3	TRBV13	TRBD2	TGTGCCAGCAGCTTGCCGGGACTAGCGGGGGGGACTCCCCCGGATACGCAGTATTTT	CASSLPGLAGGTPPDTQYF
NA	TRBJ2-2	TRBV6-2/TRBV6-3	NA	TGTGCCAGCAGTTCCGGGACAACGAACACCGGGGAGCTGTTTTTT	CASSSGTTNTGELFF
NA	TRBJ1-1	TRBV5-4	NA	TGTGCCAGCAGCTGGGGAGGTGGTACTGAAGCTTTCTTT	CASSWGGGTEAFF
NA	TRBJ2-2	TRBV24-1	TRBD1	TGTGCCACCAGTGAAACAGGGGGCGCTTCCGGGGAGCTGTTTTTT	CATSETGGASGELFF
NA	TRBJ2-7	TRBV10-3	TRBD1	TGTGCCATCAGGGACAGGAATAATCTCTACGAGCAGTACTTC	CAIRDRNNLYEQYF
NA	TRBJ2-7	TRBV4-1	NA	TGCGCCAGCAGCCAAACCACCGGGAGTCACTACGAGCAGTACTTC	CASSQTTGSHYEQYF
NA	TRBJ1-2	TRBV5-1	NA	TGCGCCAGCAGTCACGACAAACCCCATGGCTACACCTTC	CASSHDKPHGYTF
NA	TRBJ2-7	TRBV5-6	TRBD1	TGTGCCAGCAGCTACCCGCCTGGGACAGGGCGGTACGAGCAGTACTTC	CASSYPPGTGRYEQYF
NA	TRBJ2-7	TRBV5-5	TRBD1	TGTGCCAGCAGCTTACAGGGGGCCGGGAACGAGCAGTACTTC	CASSLQGAGNEQYF
NA	TRBJ2-1	TRBV30	TRBD2	TGTGCCTGGAGGCCTAGCGGTCACAATGAGCAGTTCTTC	CAWRPSGHNEQFF
NA	TRBJ1-6	TRBV13	TRBD1	TGTGCCAGCAGCCCGGGACAGGGAAAGGATTCACCCCTCCACTTT	CASSPGQGKDSPLHF
NA	TRBJ2-2	TRBV27	NA	TGTGCCAGCAGTTCGTACACCGGGGAGCTGTTTTTT	CASSSYTGELFF
NA	TRBJ1-6	TRBV12-3/TRBV12-4	NA	TGTGCCAGTTCGGGGTTCGGTAATTCACCCCTCCACTTT	CASSGFGNSPLHF
few	TRBJ2-1	TRBV10-1	TRBD1	TGCGCCAGCAGTGCCGGGACAGGGGGATACAATGAGCAGTTCTTC	CASSAGTGGYNEQFF
NA	TRBJ2-3	TRBV27	NA	TGTGCCAGCAGTTTCCGAGATACGCAGTATTTT	CASSFRDTQYF